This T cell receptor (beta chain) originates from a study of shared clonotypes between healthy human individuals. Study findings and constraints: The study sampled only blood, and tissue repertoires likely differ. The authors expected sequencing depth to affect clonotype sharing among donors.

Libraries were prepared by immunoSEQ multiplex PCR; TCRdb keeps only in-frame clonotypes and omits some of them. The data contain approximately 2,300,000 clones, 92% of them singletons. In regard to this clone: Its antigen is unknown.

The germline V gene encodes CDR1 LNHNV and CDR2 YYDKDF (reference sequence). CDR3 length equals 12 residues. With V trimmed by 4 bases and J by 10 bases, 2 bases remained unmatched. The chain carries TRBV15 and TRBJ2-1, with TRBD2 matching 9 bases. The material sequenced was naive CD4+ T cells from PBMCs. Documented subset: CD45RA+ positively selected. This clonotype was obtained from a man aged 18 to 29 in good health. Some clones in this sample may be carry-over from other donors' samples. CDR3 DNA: TGTGCCACCAGCACCCTAGCGGGAGAGCAGTTCTTC. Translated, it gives CATSTLAGEQFF.